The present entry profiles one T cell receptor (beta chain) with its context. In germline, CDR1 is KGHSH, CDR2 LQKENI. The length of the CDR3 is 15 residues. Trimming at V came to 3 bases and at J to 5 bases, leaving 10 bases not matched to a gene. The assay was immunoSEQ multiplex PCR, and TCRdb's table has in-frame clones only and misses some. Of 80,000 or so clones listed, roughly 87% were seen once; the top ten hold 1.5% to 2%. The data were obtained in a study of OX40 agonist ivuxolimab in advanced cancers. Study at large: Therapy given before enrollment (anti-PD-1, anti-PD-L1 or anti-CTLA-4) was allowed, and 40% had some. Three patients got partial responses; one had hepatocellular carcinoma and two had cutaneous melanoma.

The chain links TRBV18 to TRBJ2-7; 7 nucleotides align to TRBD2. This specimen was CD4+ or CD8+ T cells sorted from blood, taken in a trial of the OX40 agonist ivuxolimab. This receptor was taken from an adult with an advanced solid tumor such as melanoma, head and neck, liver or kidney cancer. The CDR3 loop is CASSPPGEGIDEQYF. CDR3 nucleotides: TGTGCCAGCTCACCCCCCGGGGAGGGGATCGACGAGCAGTACTTC.